Listed below are T cell receptor beta chains from one sample, sequenced in a study of blood T cell repertoires in COVID-19. The data were produced by immunoSEQ multiplex PCR, yet TCRdb's version contains in-frame clones alone and is incomplete. Of about 75,000 clones in the sample, about 88% were seen once. The specimen was peripheral blood. The receptors stem from a human donor in a cohort sampled during active COVID-19. CDR3s include the opening cysteine and the closing phenylalanine or tryptophan. D genes are given only for firm matches. Size values are once, few and many counts, or a class for expanded clones, and some rows have none.

size,D,J,V,DNA,CDR3
.,.,TRBJ2-3,TRBV5-4,TGTGCCAGCAGCTTGGCTATTGGCGGAAAAGCGCAGTATTTT,CASSLAIGGKAQYF
.,.,TRBJ1-6,TRBV9,TGTGCCAGCAGCTCTAGACAGAGTAATTCACCCCTCCACTTT,CASSSRQSNSPLHF
.,.,TRBJ1-2,TRBV27,TGTGCCAGCAGTCCCCAGGACAGAGCTAACTATGGCTACACCTTC,CASSPQDRANYGYTF
.,.,TRBJ1-3,TRBV7-2,TGTGCCAGCAGCTTAGGTACAGGGATCTCTGGAAACACCATATATTTT,CASSLGTGISGNTIYF
.,TRBD1,TRBJ2-1,TRBV5-1,TGCGCCAGCAAAGGGGGCCCGGACTCCTACAATGAGCAGTTCTTC,CASKGGPDSYNEQFF
once,TRBD1,TRBJ1-1,TRBV5-4,TGTGCCAGCAGCAGAGGGACAGCCGACAACACTTTCTTT,CASSRGTADNTFF
.,TRBD1,TRBJ2-1,TRBV19,TGTGCCAGTAGTCCGACGACAGGGACCATCCACAATGAGCAGTTCTTC,CASSPTTGTIHNEQFF
once,TRBD1,TRBJ1-1,TRBV19,TGTGCCAGTAGTACCCATGGACAGGGGAGGGACACTGAAGCTTTCTTT,CASSTHGQGRDTEAFF
.,TRBD1,TRBJ1-4,TRBV6-5,TGTGCCAGCAGTTTTCACAACAGGGGGGTTAATGAAAAACTGTTTTTT,CASSFHNRGVNEKLFF
.,TRBD2,TRBJ2-5,TRBV10-3,TGTGCCATCGCACCTAGCGGGGTCCAAGAGACCCAGTACTTC,CAIAPSGVQETQYF
.,TRBD1,TRBJ1-2,TRBV3-1/TRBV3-2,TGTGCCAGCAGCCAGGGGACAGGAAACTATGGCTACACCTTC,CASSQGTGNYGYTF
.,TRBD2,TRBJ2-7,TRBV15,TGTGCCACCAGCAGAGATCGACGCGGGGGTAGCTCCTACGAGCAGTACTTC,CATSRDRRGGSSYEQYF
.,TRBD1,TRBJ1-1,TRBV4-3,TGCGCCAGCAGCCAAGAACAGGGGTCGGGTGAAGCTTTCTTT,CASSQEQGSGEAFF
.,TRBD1,TRBJ1-2,TRBV7-9,TGTGCCAGCAGCATCCGGGACAGCTATGGCTACACCTTC,CASSIRDSYGYTF
.,.,TRBJ2-7,TRBV11-2,TGTGCCAGCAGACCACCAGGGAACTCCTACGAGCAGTACTTC,CASRPPGNSYEQYF
.,.,TRBJ1-5,TRBV28,TGTGCCAGCAGTAGGGGGGGTGGAAATCAGCCCCAGCATTTT,CASSRGGGNQPQHF
.,.,TRBJ2-5,TRBV6-6,TGTGCCAGCAAACTTGCCCAAGAGACCCAGTACTTC,CASKLAQETQYF
.,TRBD2,TRBJ2-7,TRBV28,TGTGCCAGCAGCCAACCCGGAAAAACTAGCGGCTCCTACGAGCAGTACTTC,CASSQPGKTSGSYEQYF
.,.,TRBJ2-2,TRBV6-2/TRBV6-3,TGTGCCAGCAGTTCCCTGCAGAATGCCGGGGAGCTGTTTTTT,CASSSLQNAGELFF
.,.,TRBJ2-3,TRBV5-1,TGCGCCAGCGTTTATTCGGGGGGCGGAGATACGCAGTATTTT,CASVYSGGGDTQYF
.,.,TRBJ2-1,TRBV6-2/TRBV6-3,TGTGCCAGCAGTACCCTCGGGGGGCTGAATGAGCAGTTCTTC,CASSTLGGLNEQFF
.,TRBD1,TRBJ2-3,TRBV4-1,TGCGCCAGCAGCCAAATAGGGGGCGGCACAGATACGCAGTATTTT,CASSQIGGGTDTQYF
.,.,TRBJ2-3,TRBV5-1,TGCGCCAGCAGCTTAGGAGGGACCACAGATACGCAGTATTTT,CASSLGGTTDTQYF
.,.,TRBJ2-5,TRBV11-2,TGTGCCAGCGGAACCGGCAGGGAATTTGGGACCCAGTACTTC,CASGTGREFGTQYF
.,.,TRBJ2-5,TRBV7-3,TGTGCCAGCAGCTCGACAGTCCAAGAGACCCAGTACTTC,CASSSTVQETQYF
.,.,TRBJ2-5,TRBV9,TGTGCCAGCAGCGTAGCCCCCAGCCAAGAGACCCAGTACTTC,CASSVAPSQETQYF
.,.,TRBJ2-1,TRBV5-1,TGCGCCAGCAGCTTGGGGGCTGGGAGTTTCGATGAGCAGTTCTTC,CASSLGAGSFDEQFF
.,.,TRBJ2-3,TRBV2,TGTGCCAGCAGCCTAGGGAGCGGATACACAGATACGCAGTATTTT,CASSLGSGYTDTQYF
once,.,TRBJ2-3,TRBV3-1/TRBV3-2,TGTGCCAGCAGCCACTCGGGACTCCACCTTAGCACAGATACGCAGTATTTT,CASSHSGLHLSTDTQYF
.,.,TRBJ2-7,TRBV6-2/TRBV6-3,TGTGCCAGCAGTTACCCCCCCGGGGGCGGGAGCTCCTACGAGCAGTACTTC,CASSYPPGGGSSYEQYF
.,TRBD2,TRBJ2-3,TRBV9,TGTGCCAGCAGCCCGAGGACTAGCGGGGTGGTAGATACGCAGTATTTT,CASSPRTSGVVDTQYF
.,.,TRBJ2-7,TRBV2,TGTGCCAGCAGTGGGGGCCCATTTGGCGAGCAGTACTTC,CASSGGPFGEQYF
once,.,TRBJ1-5,TRBV20-1,TGCAGTGCTAGTATAGGGGCAGGTCAGCCCCAGCATTTT,CSASIGAGQPQHF
.,TRBD1,TRBJ1-4,TRBV14,TGTGCCAGCAGCTATAGACAGGGGGGGAAGGAAAAACTGTTTTTT,CASSYRQGGKEKLFF
.,TRBD2,TRBJ2-1,TRBV28,TGTGCCAGCAGTTCTCCCTCTTTAGCGGGAGTGGAGCAGTTCTTC,CASSSPSLAGVEQFF
.,.,TRBJ1-2,TRBV18,TGTGCCAGCTCACCTGCAGGGGACGGCTACACCTTC,CASSPAGDGYTF
.,.,TRBJ1-4,TRBV19,TGTGCCAGTAGTATAAGCAGGGGTGGTTCGACTAATGAAAAACTGTTTTTT,CASSISRGGSTNEKLFF
.,.,TRBJ1-1,TRBV19,TGTGCCAGTAGGCCAGGGCACCAGAACACTGAAGCTTTCTTT,CASRPGHQNTEAFF
.,.,TRBJ1-2,TRBV14,TGTGCCAGCAGCCAAGATGTGGCTGGACATTATGGCTACACCTTC,CASSQDVAGHYGYTF
.,.,TRBJ1-4,TRBV28,TGTGCCAGCAGTTTTGCCGGGGGGGCTAATGAAAAACTGTTTTTT,CASSFAGGANEKLFF
.,TRBD2,TRBJ2-1,TRBV3-1/TRBV3-2,TGTGCCAGCAGCCAAGTTTTACTTACGGGGGGTAGGCCCTACAATGAGCAATTCTTC,CASSQVLLTGGRPYNEQFF
.,.,TRBJ1-4,TRBV7-9,TGTGCCAGCAGCTTAGACCGACAAACCCATTACGAAAAACTGTTTTTT,CASSLDRQTHYEKLFF
.,.,TRBJ1-2,TRBV9,TGTGCCAGCAGCGTAGATCCGGGAGACTATGGCTACACCTTC,CASSVDPGDYGYTF
.,.,TRBJ2-7,TRBV5-6,TGTGCCAGCAGCTACAGGACCCTCTACGAGCAGTACTTC,CASSYRTLYEQYF
.,TRBD2,TRBJ2-5,TRBV19,TGTGCCAGTAGTAGTCTAGCGGGGGGGCGAGAGACCCAGTACTTC,CASSSLAGGRETQYF
.,.,TRBJ2-5,TRBV25-1,TGTGCCAGCAGTGCTGGGAAAGGGAACAGGGCCACAGAGACCCAGTACTTC,CASSAGKGNRATETQYF
.,TRBD2,TRBJ2-7,TRBV6-5,TGTGCCAGCAGTCCCCGACGGACTAGCAGTCTCGAGCAGTACTTC,CASSPRRTSSLEQYF
.,TRBD1,TRBJ1-1,TRBV7-9,TGTGCCAGCAGCTCAGGACAGGGGGTCTTCTGGACTGAAGCTTTCTTT,CASSSGQGVFWTEAFF
.,TRBD1,TRBJ2-7,TRBV29-1,TGCAGCGGGGGAACAGGGGGCTGGCCCTCCGAGCAGTACTTC,CSGGTGGWPSEQYF
once,.,TRBJ1-1,TRBV7-2,TGTGCCAGCAGCTTAGTTGCGGGGGCAGGAACTGAAGCTTTCTTT,CASSLVAGAGTEAFF